The 18 T cell receptor beta chains reported below all come from one sample, sequenced in a study of T cells after yellow fever vaccination. TCRdb re-called the 5' RACE reads with MiXCR, one entry per CDR3 protein. This table holds a few hundred thousand distinct CDR3 sequences, roughly 6.8% found once. The sample here was PBMCs, taken 35 to 50 days after the first yellow fever vaccination. The receptors here all came from a man aged 18 to 30 who received the YFV17D yellow fever vaccine.

The gene calls are TRBV7-3 and TRBJ1-5; the D gene is possibly TRBD1 (5 bases). The length of the CDR3 is 14 residues. Germline loops: CDR1 SGHTA, CDR2 FQGTGA. The V end lost 4 bases, the J end lost 4 bases, and 11 bases lay between the germline ends. In nucleotides, the CDR3 is TGTGCCAGCAGCTCGTCAGGGCAAAATCAGCCCCAGCATTTT. Its protein is CASSSSGQNQPQHF.

This clonotype was detected ten times or more. This chain joins TRBV7-9 and TRBJ2-5, with D perhaps matching TRBD1 (5 bases). The CDR3 extends over 13 amino acids. Germline V gene data show CDR1 as SEHNR and CDR2 as FQNEAQ (reference sequence). Deletions cut 4 bases from V and 5 bases from J, with 11 bases between. DNA of the CDR3: TGTGCCAGCAGCTACGGACAATCGGAGACCCAGTACTTC. This gives the protein CASSYGQSETQYF.

This clonotype was detected a few times. The gene calls are TRBV12-3 or TRBV12-4 and TRBJ1-2; D is uncertain. This CDR3 comprises 13 residues. With 3 bases removed from V and 2 bases from J, the gap between germline ends came to 7 bases. DNA for the CDR3: TGTGCCAGCAGTTTTAACAGCAACTATGGCTACACCTTC. This translates into CASSFNSNYGYTF.

The chain employs TRBV6-5 and TRBJ2-3, with a tentative D call TRBD2 (6 bases). Germline V gene data show CDR1 as MNHEY and CDR2 as SVGAGI. The CDR3 has 15 amino acids. Trimming took 0 bases from V and 8 from J, leaving 15 bases between them. CDR3 region: CASSYSGTRRGTQYF. The CDR3 region has the DNA TGTGCCAGCAGTTACTCCGGGACCCGGCGGGGTACGCAGTATTTT.

This clonotype has just a few counts. The CDR3 DNA sequence: TGTGCCACCTCTCGCTTAGGGGCCAATGAGCAGTTCTTC. This sequence encodes CATSRLGANEQFF. The rearrangement joins TRBV13 to TRBJ2-1, with D possibly TRBD1 on 5 matching bases. With 10 bases removed from V and 6 bases from J, the gap between germline ends came to 16 bases. The CDR3 covers 13 residues. CDR1 PRHDT and CDR2 FYEKMQ come from the germline V gene (reference sequence).

This clonotype has ten or more counts. The chain employs TRBV5-4 and TRBJ2-1, with 10 bases matching TRBD2. The CDR3 spans 15 residues. V was clipped by 4 bases and J by 6 bases; unmatched bases: 7. Germline CDR1 and CDR2: SGHNT and YYREEE (reference sequence). In DNA form, the CDR3 reads TGTGCCAGCAGCCAAACTAGCGGGGCGAGCAATGAGCAGTTCTTC. As protein: CASSQTSGASNEQFF.

This clonotype has more than one count but fewer than ten. This chain joins TRBV28 and TRBJ2-3; D tentatively reads TRBD1 or TRBD2 (5 bases each). From germline, CDR1 is MDHEN and CDR2 SYDVKM. Trimming left V 7 bases short and J 2 bases short, with 16 bases between. The CDR3 is 15 residues long. For the CDR3, the DNA is TGTGCCAGCATGAGGGGCGCCGGTTCCACAGATACGCAGTATTTT. Protein product: CASMRGAGSTDTQYF.

The V call is TRBV20-1, the J call TRBJ2-6, with D unclear. The CDR3 loop spans 12 amino acids. Germline V gene sequence: CDR1 DFQATT, CDR2 SNEGSKA (reference sequence). Trimming cost V 6 bases and J 2 bases, with 5 bases left between them. CDR3 sequence reads: CSAVAGANVLTF. CDR3 nucleotides: TGCAGTGCGGTGGCTGGGGCCAACGTCCTGACTTTC.

The chain carries TRBV18 and TRBJ2-2; 11 bases match TRBD2. J was trimmed by 1 base and V by 2 bases; bases with no gene match: 3. Germline lookup yields CDR1 KGHSH and CDR2 LQKENI. The CDR3 sequence is 17 residues long. The CDR3 bases are TGTGCCAGCTCACCAAGAGGACTAGCGGGGAACACCGGGGAGCTGTTTTTT. Translated: CASSPRGLAGNTGELFF.

The rearrangement uses TRBV7-8 and TRBJ2-4; D perhaps matches TRBD2 (6 bases). The length of the CDR3 is 13 residues. The V gene's germline CDR1 is SGHVS and CDR2 FQNEAQ. The V end was cut by 1 base, the J end by 9 bases, with 10 bases between. This CDR3 reads CASSLGGDPIQYF. The CDR3 nucleotides are TGTGCCAGCAGCTTAGGGGGGGATCCCATTCAGTACTTC. Full variable domain (remainder filled in from reference TRBV7-8 and TRBJ2-4): GAGVSQSPRYKVAKRGQDVALRCDPISGHVSLFWYQQALGQGPEFLTYFQNEAQLDKSGLPSDRFFAERPEGSVSTLKIQRTQQEDSAVYLCASSLGGDPIQYFGAGTRLSVL.

The gene calls are TRBV2 and TRBJ1-5, with D perhaps matching TRBD1 (6 bases). Trimming took 3 bases from V and 5 from J, leaving 11 bases between them. The CDR3 length is 14 residues. Germline loops: CDR1 SNHLY, CDR2 FYNNEI. The CDR3 nucleotides are TGTGCCAGCAGTGAGGGGACACTTTATCAGCCCCAGCATTTT. Translating gives CASSEGTLYQPQHF.

At least ten counts were recorded for this clonotype. The rearrangement joins TRBV5-1 to TRBJ2-3, with TRBD2 matching over 7 bases. The CDR3 runs to 18 residues. V lost 3 bases to trimming and J lost 2 bases; unmatched junction nucleotides: 15. Germline CDR1 is SGHRS and CDR2 is YFSETQ. CDR3 sequence (DNA): TGCGCCAGCAGCTCCTCGTTTATGGGGACTACCCTCACAGATACGCAGTATTTT. Amino acid sequence: CASSSSFMGTTLTDTQYF. The complete variable domain, with remaining parts taken from reference TRBV5-1 and TRBJ2-3, reads KAGVTQTPRYLIKTRGQQVTLSCSPISGHRSVSWYQQTPGQGLQFLFEYFSETQRNKGNFPGRFSGRQFSNSRSEMNVSTLELGDSALYLCASSSSFMGTTLTDTQYFGPGTRLTVL.

This clonotype was observed many times. CDR3 sequence reads: CASSLVTGKGSNQPQHF. CDR3 coding DNA: TGCGCCAGCAGCTTGGTCACAGGGAAGGGGAGCAATCAGCCCCAGCATTTT. V usage is TRBV5-1 and J usage is TRBJ1-5; D possibly corresponds to TRBD1 (6 bases). The CDR3 covers 17 residues. Germline V gene data show CDR1 as SGHRS and CDR2 as YFSETQ. With 0 bases removed from V and 1 base from J, the gap between germline ends came to 14 bases.

As to this clonotype: A much larger clone lies a single base off, so this may be a read error. CDR3 region: CASSDGQGAGQPQLF. CDR3 nucleotides: TGCGCCAGCAGCGACGGACAGGGGGCTGGTCAGCCCCAGCTTTTT. V is TRBV5-1 and J is TRBJ1-5; 11 nucleotides line up with TRBD1. Germline-derived CDR1 and CDR2 are SGHRS and YFSETQ. This CDR3 comprises 15 residues.

This chain's CDR3 is CASSFTPASTDTQYF. The CDR3 nucleotides read TGTGCCAGCAGCTTTACTCCCGCCAGCACAGATACGCAGTATTTT. The V and J genes are TRBV5-6 and TRBJ2-3; D is undetermined. The CDR3 length is 15 residues. Germline V gives CDR1 SGHDT, CDR2 YYEEEE. With 2 bases removed from V and 0 bases from J, the gap between germline ends came to 10 bases.

This clonotype came up many times. The J gene is TRBJ2-7, the V gene TRBV7-2; 8 bases align to TRBD1. There are 15 residues in the CDR3. Germline CDR1 and CDR2: SGHTA and FQGNSA. With V trimmed by 4 bases and J by 0 bases, 5 bases remained unmatched. As DNA, the CDR3 is TGTGCCAGCAGCTCTCAGACAGGGGCCTCCTACGAGCAGTACTTC. Translated: CASSSQTGASYEQYF.

This clonotype has ten or more counts. The rearrangement joins TRBV25-1 to TRBJ2-1, with D perhaps given as TRBD1 or TRBD2 (5 bases each). Germline CDR1 is MGHDK and CDR2 is SYGVNS. This CDR3 spans 14 amino acids. Trimming shortened V by 10 bases and J by 9 bases, and 22 bases separated the two germline ends. CDR3 nucleotides: TGTGCCATCGCGACGGGACCCGAGGGGAGTGAGCAGTTCTTC. This codes for CAIATGPEGSEQFF.

This clonotype appeared a few times. The chain carries TRBV2 and TRBJ2-3; D uncertain. Germline CDR1 reads SNHLY; CDR2 reads FYNNEI. V was clipped by 6 bases and J by 4 bases, with 20 bases between them. This CDR3 is 16 amino acids long. The CDR3 loop is CASSFDPSGGPDTQYF. Here the CDR3 DNA reads TGTGCCAGCAGCTTCGACCCTTCTGGCGGCCCAGATACGCAGTATTTT.